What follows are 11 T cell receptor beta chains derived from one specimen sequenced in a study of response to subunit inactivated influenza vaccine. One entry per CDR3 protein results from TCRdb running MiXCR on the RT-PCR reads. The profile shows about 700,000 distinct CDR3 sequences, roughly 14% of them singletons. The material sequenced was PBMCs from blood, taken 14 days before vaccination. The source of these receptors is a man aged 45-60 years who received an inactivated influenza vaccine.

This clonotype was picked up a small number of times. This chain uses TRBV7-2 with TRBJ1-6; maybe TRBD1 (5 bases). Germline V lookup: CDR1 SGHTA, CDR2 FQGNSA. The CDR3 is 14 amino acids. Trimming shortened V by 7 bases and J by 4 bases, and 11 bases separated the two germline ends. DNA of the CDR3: TGTGCCAGCACCGGGACTGATTATAATTCACCCCTCCACTTT. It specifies CASTGTDYNSPLHF.

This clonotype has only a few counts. The CDR3 protein is CASSVGGTYGYTF. The CDR3 DNA follows: TGTGCCAGCAGCGTCGGGGGCACCTATGGCTACACCTTC. This chain connects TRBV9 to TRBJ1-2, with D perhaps matching TRBD1 (6 bases). The CDR3 has 13 amino acids. Germline assignment: CDR1 SGDLS and CDR2 YYNGEE. Trimming pared 2 bases from V and 4 bases from J, leaving 9 bases between.

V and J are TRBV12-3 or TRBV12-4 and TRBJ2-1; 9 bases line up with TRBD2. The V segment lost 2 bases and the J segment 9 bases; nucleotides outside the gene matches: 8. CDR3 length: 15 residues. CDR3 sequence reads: CASSLPPGLASEQFF. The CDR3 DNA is TGTGCCAGCAGTTTACCACCGGGACTAGCTTCTGAGCAGTTCTTC.

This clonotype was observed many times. DNA for the CDR3: TGCAGCGTTGGGGACACCGCTAATGAAAAACTGTTTTTT. It is translated as CSVGDTANEKLFF. V gene TRBV29-1 combines with J gene TRBJ1-4, with D maybe TRBD1 (6 bases). Trimming removed 4 bases at V and 3 bases at J, with 9 bases between. The CDR3 is 13 residues long. Germline assignment: CDR1 SQVTM and CDR2 ANQGSEA.

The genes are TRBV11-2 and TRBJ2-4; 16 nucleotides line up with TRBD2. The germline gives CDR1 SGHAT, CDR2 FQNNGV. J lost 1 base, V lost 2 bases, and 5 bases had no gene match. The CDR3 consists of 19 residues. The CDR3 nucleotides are TGTGCCAGCAGCTTACTCGGGACTAGCGGGAGGGGTGCCAAAAACATTCAGTACTTC. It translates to CASSLLGTSGRGAKNIQYF.

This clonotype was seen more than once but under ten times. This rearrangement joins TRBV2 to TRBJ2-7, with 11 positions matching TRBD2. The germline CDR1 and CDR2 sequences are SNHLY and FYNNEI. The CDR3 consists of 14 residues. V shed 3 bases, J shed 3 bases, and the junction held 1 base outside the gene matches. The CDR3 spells CASSDGLAGYEQYF. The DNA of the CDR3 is TGTGCCAGCAGTGATGGACTAGCGGGCTACGAGCAGTACTTC. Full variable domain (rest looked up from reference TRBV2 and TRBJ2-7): EPEVTQTPSHQVTQMGQEVILRCVPISNHLYFYWYRQILGQKVEFLVSFYNNEISEKSEIFDDQFSVERPDGSNFTLKIRSTKLEDSAMYFCASSDGLAGYEQYFGPGTRLTVT.

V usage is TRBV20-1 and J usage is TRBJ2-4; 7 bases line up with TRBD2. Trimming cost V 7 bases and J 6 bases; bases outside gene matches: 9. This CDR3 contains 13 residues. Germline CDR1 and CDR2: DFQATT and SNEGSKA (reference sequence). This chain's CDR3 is CSVSGTGGNIQYF. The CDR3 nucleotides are TGCAGTGTCTCCGGGACGGGAGGAAACATTCAGTACTTC.

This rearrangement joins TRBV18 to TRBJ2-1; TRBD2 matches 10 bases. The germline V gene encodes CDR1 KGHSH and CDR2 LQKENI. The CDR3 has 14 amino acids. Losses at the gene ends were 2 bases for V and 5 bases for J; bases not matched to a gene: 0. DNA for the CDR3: TGTGCCAGCTCACCAAGCGGGAGGGACAATGAGCAGTTCTTC. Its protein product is CASSPSGRDNEQFF.

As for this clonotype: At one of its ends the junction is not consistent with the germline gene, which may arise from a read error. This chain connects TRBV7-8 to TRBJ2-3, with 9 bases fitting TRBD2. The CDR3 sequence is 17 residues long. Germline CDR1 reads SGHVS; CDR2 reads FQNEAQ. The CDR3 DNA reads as TGTGCCAGCAGCCACTCTACGAGGACTAGCGTCACAGATACGCGGTATTTT. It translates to CASSHSTRTSVTDTRYF. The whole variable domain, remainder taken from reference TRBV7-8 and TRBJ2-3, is GAGVSQSPRYKVAKRGQDVALRCDPISGHVSLFWYQQALGQGPEFLTYFQNEAQLDKSGLPSDRFFAERPEGSVSTLKIQRTQQEDSAVYLCASSHSTRTSVTDTRYFGPGTRLTVL.

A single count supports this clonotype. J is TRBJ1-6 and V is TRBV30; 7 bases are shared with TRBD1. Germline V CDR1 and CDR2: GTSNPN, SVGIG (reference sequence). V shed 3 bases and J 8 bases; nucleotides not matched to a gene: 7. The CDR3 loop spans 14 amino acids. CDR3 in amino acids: CAWREQGQHSPLHF. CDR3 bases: TGTGCCTGGAGGGAACAGGGGCAGCATTCACCCCTCCACTTT.

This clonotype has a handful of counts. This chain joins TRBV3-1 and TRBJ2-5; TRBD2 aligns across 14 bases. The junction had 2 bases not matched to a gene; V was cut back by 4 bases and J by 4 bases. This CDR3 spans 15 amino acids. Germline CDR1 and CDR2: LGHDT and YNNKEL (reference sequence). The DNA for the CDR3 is TGTGCCAGCAGCCCAGGGACTAGCGGGAGAGAGACCCAGTACTTC. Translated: CASSPGTSGRETQYF.